This T cell receptor beta chain stems from a study of response to subunit inactivated influenza vaccine. TCRdb re-derived calls from the RT-PCR reads in MiXCR, one entry per CDR3 protein. The sample shows 800,000 or so distinct CDR3 sequences, 21% of them seen only once. This specimen was PBMCs from blood, taken roughly 5 days after vaccination. The sequence was obtained from a middle-aged man who received an inactivated influenza vaccine.

Here the CDR3 reads CSARDRGGDEQYF. CDR3 sequence (DNA): TGCAGTGCGCGGGACAGGGGCGGGGACGAGCAGTACTTC. The chain couples TRBV20-1 to TRBJ2-7; 10 bases are shared with TRBD1. With 6 bases clipped from V and 5 bases from J, the junction kept 7 bases outside the gene matches. Germline-derived CDR1 and CDR2 are DFQATT and SNEGSKA (reference sequence). The CDR3 has 13 residues.